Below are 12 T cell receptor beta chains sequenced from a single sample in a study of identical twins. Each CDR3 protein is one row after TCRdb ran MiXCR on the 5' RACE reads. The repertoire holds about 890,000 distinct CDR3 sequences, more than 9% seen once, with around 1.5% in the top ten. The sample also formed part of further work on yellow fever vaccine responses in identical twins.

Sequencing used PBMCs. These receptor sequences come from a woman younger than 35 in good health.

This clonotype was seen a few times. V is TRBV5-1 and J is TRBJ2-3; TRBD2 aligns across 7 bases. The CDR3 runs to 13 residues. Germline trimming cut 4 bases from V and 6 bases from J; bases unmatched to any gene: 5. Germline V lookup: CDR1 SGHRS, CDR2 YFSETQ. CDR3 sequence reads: CASSPPGGDTQYF. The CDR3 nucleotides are TGCGCCAGCAGCCCCCCCGGGGGGGATACGCAGTATTTT.

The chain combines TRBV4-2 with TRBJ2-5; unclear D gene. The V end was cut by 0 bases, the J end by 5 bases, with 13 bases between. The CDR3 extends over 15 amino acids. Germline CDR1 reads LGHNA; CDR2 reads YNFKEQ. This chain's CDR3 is CASSQEEGTGETQYF. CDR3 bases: TGTGCCAGCAGCCAAGAGGAAGGAACTGGTGAGACCCAGTACTTC.

CDR3 sequence (DNA): TGTGCCAGCAGCGCTCCTAGCGGGAGGGACAACAATGAGCAGTTCTTC. It yields the protein CASSAPSGRDNNEQFF. The chain carries TRBV7-3 and TRBJ2-1; 12 bases fit TRBD2. The CDR3 has 16 amino acids. Per the germline V gene, CDR1 is SGHTA and CDR2 is FQGTGA. V shed 5 bases, J shed 5 bases, and the junction held 7 bases outside the gene matches.

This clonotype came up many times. CDR3 protein: CASSAIGTGEAFF. DNA for the CDR3: TGTGCCAGCAGTGCGATCGGGACCGGTGAAGCTTTCTTT. V and J are TRBV25-1 and TRBJ1-1; TRBD1 is a possible D gene (5 bases). The germline V gene has CDR1 MGHDK and CDR2 SYGVNS. The CDR3 covers 13 residues. The V and J ends lost 4 bases and 7 bases respectively, with 13 bases between them.

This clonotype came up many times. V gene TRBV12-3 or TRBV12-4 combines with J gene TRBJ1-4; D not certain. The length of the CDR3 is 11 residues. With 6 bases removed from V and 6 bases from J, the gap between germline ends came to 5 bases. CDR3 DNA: TGTGCCAGCAGCGTATATGAAAAACTGTTTTTT. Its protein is CASSVYEKLFF.

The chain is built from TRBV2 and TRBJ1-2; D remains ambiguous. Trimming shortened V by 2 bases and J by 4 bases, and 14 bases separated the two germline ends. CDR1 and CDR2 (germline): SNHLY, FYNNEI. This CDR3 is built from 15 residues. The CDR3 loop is CASSETSSGPYGYTF. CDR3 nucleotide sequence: TGTGCCAGCAGTGAAACTTCCTCAGGTCCCTATGGCTACACCTTC.

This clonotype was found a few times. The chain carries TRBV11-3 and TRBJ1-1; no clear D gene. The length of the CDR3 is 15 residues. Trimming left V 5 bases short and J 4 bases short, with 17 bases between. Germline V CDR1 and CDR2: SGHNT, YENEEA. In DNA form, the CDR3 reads TGTGCCAGCAGCCGATCAGGTTACTGGTCCACTGAAGCTTTCTTT. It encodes CASSRSGYWSTEAFF.

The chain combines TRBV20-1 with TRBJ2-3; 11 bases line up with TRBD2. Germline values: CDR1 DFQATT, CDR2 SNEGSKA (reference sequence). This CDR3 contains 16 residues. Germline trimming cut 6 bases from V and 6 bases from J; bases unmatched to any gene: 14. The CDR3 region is CSASGPTSGGTDTQYF. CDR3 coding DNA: TGCAGTGCCAGCGGCCCAACTAGCGGGGGAACGGATACGCAGTATTTT.

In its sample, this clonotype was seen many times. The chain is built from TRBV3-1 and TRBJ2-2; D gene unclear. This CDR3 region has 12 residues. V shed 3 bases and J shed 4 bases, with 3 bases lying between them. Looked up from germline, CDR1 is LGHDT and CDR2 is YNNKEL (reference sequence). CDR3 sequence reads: CASSHGTGELFF. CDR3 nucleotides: TGTGCCAGCAGCCACGGCACCGGGGAGCTGTTTTTT.

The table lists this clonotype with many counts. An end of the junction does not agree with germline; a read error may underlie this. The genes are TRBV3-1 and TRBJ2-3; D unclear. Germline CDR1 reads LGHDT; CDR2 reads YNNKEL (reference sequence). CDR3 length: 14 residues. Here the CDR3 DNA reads TGCGCCAGCAGCCAAGATCTGAGCACAGATACGCAGTATTTT. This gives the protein CASSQDLSTDTQYF.

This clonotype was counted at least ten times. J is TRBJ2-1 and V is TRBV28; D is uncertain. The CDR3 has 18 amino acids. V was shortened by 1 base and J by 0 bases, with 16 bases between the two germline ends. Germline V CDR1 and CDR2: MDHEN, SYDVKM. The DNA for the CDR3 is TGTGCCAGCAGTTTATTATCGACCCACCGGAGCTCCTACAATGAGCAGTTCTTC. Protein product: CASSLLSTHRSSYNEQFF. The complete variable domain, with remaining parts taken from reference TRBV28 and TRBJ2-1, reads DVKVTQSSRYLVKRTGEKVFLECVQDMDHENMFWYRQDPGLGLRLIYFSYDVKMKEKGDIPEGYSVSREKKERFSLILESASTNQTSMYLCASSLLSTHRSSYNEQFFGPGTRLTVL.

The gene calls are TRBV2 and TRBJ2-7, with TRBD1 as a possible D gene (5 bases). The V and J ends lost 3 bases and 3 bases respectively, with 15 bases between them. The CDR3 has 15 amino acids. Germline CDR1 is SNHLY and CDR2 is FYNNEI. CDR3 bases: TGTGCCAGCAGTGACAGGGCCGGATTTAGCTACGAGCAGTACTTC. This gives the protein CASSDRAGFSYEQYF.